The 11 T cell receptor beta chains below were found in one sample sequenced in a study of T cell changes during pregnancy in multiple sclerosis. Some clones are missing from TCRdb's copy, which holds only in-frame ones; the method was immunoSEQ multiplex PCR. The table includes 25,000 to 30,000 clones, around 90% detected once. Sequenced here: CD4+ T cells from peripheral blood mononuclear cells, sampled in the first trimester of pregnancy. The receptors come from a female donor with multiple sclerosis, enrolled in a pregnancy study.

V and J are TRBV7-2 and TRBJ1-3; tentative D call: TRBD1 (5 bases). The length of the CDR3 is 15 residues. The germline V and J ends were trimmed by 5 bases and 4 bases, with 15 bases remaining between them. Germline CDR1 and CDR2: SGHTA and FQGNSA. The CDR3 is CASSLDSTRGNTIYF. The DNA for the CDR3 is TGTGCCAGCAGCCTCGACAGCACTCGAGGAAACACCATATATTTT.

The chain's CDR3 is CASRWTGAMNTEAFF. The CDR3 region has the DNA TGTGCCAGCAGGTGGACAGGGGCCATGAACACTGAAGCTTTCTTT. The chain combines TRBV2 with TRBJ1-1, with TRBD1 matching over 9 bases. V lost 6 bases to trimming and J lost 0 bases; unmatched junction nucleotides: 5. The CDR3 is made up of 15 amino acids. Germline V gene data show CDR1 as SNHLY and CDR2 as FYNNEI.

As DNA, the CDR3 is TGTGCCTGGAGTGGTGTTAGCGGGGGTGAGCAGTTCTTC. Its translation is CAWSGVSGGEQFF. The chain joins TRBV30 to TRBJ2-1; 9 bases line up with TRBD2. V was clipped by 1 base and J by 9 bases; unmatched bases: 4. This CDR3 is built from 13 residues. Germline CDR1 and CDR2: GTSNPN and SVGIG (reference sequence).

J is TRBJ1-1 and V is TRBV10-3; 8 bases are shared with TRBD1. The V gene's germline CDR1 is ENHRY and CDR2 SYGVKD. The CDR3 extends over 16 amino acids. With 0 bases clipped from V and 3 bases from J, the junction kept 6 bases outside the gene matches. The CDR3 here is CAISESRGLGDTEAFF. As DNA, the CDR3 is TGTGCCATCAGTGAGTCCAGGGGGCTTGGGGACACTGAAGCTTTCTTT.

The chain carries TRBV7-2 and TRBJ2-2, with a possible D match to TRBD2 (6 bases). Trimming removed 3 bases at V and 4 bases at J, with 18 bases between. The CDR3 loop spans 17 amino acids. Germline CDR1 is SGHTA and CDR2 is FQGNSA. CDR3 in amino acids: CASSFPRGGTSTGELFF. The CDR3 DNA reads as TGTGCCAGCAGCTTCCCTCGGGGAGGTACTTCCACCGGGGAGCTGTTTTTT. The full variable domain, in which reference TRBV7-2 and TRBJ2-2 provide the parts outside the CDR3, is GAGVSQSPSNKVTEKGKDVELRCDPISGHTALYWYRQSLGQGLEFLIYFQGNSAPDKSGLPSDRFSAERTGGSVSTLTIQRTQQEDSAVYLCASSFPRGGTSTGELFFGEGSRLTVL.

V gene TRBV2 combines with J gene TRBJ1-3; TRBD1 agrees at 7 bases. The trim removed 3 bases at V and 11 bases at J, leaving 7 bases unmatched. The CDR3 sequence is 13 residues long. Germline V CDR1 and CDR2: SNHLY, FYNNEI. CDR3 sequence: CASSDSGGLAIYF. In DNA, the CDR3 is TGTGCCAGCAGTGACTCAGGGGGTTTAGCCATATATTTT. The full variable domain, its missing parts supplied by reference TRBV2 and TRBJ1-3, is EPEVTQTPSHQVTQMGQEVILRCVPISNHLYFYWYRQILGQKVEFLVSFYNNEISEKSEIFDDQFSVERPDGSNFTLKIRSTKLEDSAMYFCASSDSGGLAIYFGEGSWLTVV.

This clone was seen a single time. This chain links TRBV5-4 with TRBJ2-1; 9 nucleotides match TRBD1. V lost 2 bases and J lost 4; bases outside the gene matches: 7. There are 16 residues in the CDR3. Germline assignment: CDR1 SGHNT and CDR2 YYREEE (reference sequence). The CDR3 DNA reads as TGTGCCAGCAGCTTCGGCGGACAGGGGCCGTACAATGAGCAGTTCTTC. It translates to CASSFGGQGPYNEQFF. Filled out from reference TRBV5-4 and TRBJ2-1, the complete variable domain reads ETGVTQSPTHLIKTRGQQVTLRCSSQSGHNTVSWYQQALGQGPQFIFQYYREEENGRGNFPPRFSGLQFPNYSSELNVNALELDDSALYLCASSFGGQGPYNEQFFGPGTRLTVL.

The CDR3 is CASSSSLFSTNQPQHF. CDR3 bases: TGTGCCAGCAGCTCGAGCCTTTTCTCAACGAATCAGCCCCAGCATTTT. This chain joins TRBV7-2 and TRBJ1-5, with D unclear. V was trimmed by 4 bases and J by 4 bases, leaving 17 bases between them. Germline loops: CDR1 SGHTA, CDR2 FQGNSA. The CDR3 spans 16 residues.

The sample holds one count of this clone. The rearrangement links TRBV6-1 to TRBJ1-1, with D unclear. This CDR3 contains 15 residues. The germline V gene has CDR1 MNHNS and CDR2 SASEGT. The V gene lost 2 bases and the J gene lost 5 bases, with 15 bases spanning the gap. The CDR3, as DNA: TGTGCCAGCAGTGAAATGGGCTCAATAGGAACTGAAGCTTTCTTT. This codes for CASSEMGSIGTEAFF.

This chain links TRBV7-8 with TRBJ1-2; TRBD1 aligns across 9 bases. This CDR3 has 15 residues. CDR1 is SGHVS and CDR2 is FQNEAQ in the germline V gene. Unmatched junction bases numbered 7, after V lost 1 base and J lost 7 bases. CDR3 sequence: CASSLGTGVAGGYTF. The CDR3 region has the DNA TGTGCCAGCAGCTTAGGGACAGGGGTTGCAGGTGGCTACACCTTC.

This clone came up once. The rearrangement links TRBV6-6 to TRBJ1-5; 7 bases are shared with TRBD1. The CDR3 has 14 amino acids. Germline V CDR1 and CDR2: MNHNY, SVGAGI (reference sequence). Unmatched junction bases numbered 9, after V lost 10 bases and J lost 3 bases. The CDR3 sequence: CATLGTVINQPQHF. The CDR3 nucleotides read TGTGCCACCTTGGGGACAGTCATCAATCAGCCCCAGCATTTT.